This T cell receptor beta chain was sequenced during a study of cytomegalovirus exposure and HLA in healthy donors. The table lists this clone with a count of one. Its target is unknown. 13 Jbeta primers and 60 Vbeta primers were used for the PCR. The repertoire was sequenced with immunoSEQ multiplex PCR; TCRdb's copy has only in-frame clones and lacks some. Of approximately 77,000 clones in the sample, over 60% were seen once. In germline, CDR1 is SGHVS, CDR2 FQNEAQ. The V and J ends lost 2 bases and 8 bases respectively, with 12 bases between them. This CDR3 is 14 amino acids long. Whole-study findings and limits: When a later analysis was performed, an Asian-associated ancestry cluster reportedly had fewer N-insertions than the approximately 680-donor mean. Rarity marked most TCR sequences, yet some public TCRs occurred in many donors. A later analysis showed TCR association rates differing by HLA locus, peaking at DRB1 and lowest at HLA-C. The availability of immune exposure information extended only to CMV serostatus.

This sequence originates from a man aged 35-49 years in good health and CMV-seronegative. The material sequenced was PBMCs. The J gene is TRBJ1-4, the V gene TRBV7-8; D is uncertain. The CDR3 sequence is CASSLSVPEEKLFF. The CDR3 bases are TGTGCCAGCAGCTTATCAGTCCCCGAAGAAAAACTGTTTTTT.